This entry lists 2 T cell receptor beta chains sequenced from one sample in a study of shared clonotypes between healthy human individuals. Libraries were prepared by immunoSEQ multiplex PCR; TCRdb keeps only in-frame clonotypes and omits some of them. The sample lists millions of clones; approximately 94% were seen once. CD45RO negativity and positive selection for CCR7 defined naive CD8 cells, a population that excluded terminally differentiated effector memory CD45RA+ cells. Input material: naive CD8+ T cells from PBMCs. These receptor sequences come from a man between 18 and 29 years old in good health. Some clones in this sample may be carry-over from other donors' samples.

The CDR3: CASNQLPADTQYF. The CDR3 bases are TGCGCCAGCAATCAACTCCCAGCAGATACGCAGTATTTT. The J gene is TRBJ2-3, the V gene TRBV5-1; D unresolved. Trimming pared 6 bases from V and 4 bases from J, leaving 12 bases between. The germline V gene encodes CDR1 SGHRS and CDR2 YFSETQ. The CDR3 loop spans 13 amino acids.

This clone was detected once. The rearrangement uses TRBV28 and TRBJ2-7, with D unresolved. The CDR3 contains 17 residues. Germline V gene data show CDR1 as MDHEN and CDR2 as SYDVKM. With 4 bases removed from V and 3 bases from J, the gap between germline ends came to 22 bases. Written as DNA, the CDR3 is TGTGCCAGCAGTTCCCATATGTCCCCGTTGGGGTACTACGAGCAGTACTTC. Amino acids: CASSSHMSPLGYYEQYF. The variable domain in full, with the rest retrieved from reference TRBV28 and TRBJ2-7, is DVKVTQSSRYLVKRTGEKVFLECVQDMDHENMFWYRQDPGLGLRLIYFSYDVKMKEKGDIPEGYSVSREKKERFSLILESASTNQTSMYLCASSSHMSPLGYYEQYFGPGTRLTVT.